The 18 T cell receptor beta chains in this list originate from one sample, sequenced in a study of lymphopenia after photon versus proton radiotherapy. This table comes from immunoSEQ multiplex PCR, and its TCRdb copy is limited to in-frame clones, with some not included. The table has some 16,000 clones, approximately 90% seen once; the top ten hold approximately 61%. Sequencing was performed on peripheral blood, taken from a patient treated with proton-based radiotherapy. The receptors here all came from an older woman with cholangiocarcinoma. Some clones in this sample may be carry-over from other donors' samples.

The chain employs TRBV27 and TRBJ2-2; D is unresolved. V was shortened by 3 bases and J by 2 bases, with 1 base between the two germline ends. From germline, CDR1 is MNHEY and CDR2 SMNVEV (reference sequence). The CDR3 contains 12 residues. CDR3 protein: CASSFNTGELFF. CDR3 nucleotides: TGTGCCAGCAGTTTCAACACCGGGGAGCTGTTTTTT.

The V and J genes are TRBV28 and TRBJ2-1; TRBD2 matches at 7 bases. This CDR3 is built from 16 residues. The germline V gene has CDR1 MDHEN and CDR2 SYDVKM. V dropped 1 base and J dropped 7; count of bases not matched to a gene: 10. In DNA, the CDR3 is TGTGCCAGCAGTTTATTCGCAAGCGGGAAGGGTAATGAGCAGTTCTTC. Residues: CASSLFASGKGNEQFF. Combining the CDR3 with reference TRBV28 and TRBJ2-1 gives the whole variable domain DVKVTQSSRYLVKRTGEKVFLECVQDMDHENMFWYRQDPGLGLRLIYFSYDVKMKEKGDIPEGYSVSREKKERFSLILESASTNQTSMYLCASSLFASGKGNEQFFGPGTRLTVL.

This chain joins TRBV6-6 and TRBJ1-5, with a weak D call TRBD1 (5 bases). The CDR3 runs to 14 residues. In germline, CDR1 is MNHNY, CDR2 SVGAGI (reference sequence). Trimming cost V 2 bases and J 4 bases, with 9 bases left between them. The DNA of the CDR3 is TGTGCCAGCAGTTACGGGGGTGGTAATCAGCCCCAGCATTTT. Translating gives CASSYGGGNQPQHF.

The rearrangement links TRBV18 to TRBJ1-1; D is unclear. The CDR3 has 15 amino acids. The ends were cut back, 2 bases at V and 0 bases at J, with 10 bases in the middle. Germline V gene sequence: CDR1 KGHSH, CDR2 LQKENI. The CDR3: CASSPDIGVNTEAFF. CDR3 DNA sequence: TGTGCCAGCTCACCAGATATTGGGGTGAACACTGAAGCTTTCTTT.

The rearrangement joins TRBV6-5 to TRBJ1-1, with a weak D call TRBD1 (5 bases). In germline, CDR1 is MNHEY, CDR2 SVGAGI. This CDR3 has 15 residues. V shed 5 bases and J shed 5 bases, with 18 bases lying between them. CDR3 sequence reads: CASSRAGGSRTEAFF. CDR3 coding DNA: TGTGCCAGCAGTCGGGCCGGGGGTTCAAGGACTGAAGCTTTCTTT.

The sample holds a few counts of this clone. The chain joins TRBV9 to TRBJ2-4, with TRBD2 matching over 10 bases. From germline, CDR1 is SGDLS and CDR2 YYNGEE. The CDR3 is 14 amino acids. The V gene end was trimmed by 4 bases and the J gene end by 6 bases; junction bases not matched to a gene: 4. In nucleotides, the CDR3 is TGTGCCAGCAGCCCGGGACTAGCGCCAAACATTCAGTACTTC. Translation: CASSPGLAPNIQYF.

This CDR3 reads CASRAGQLLGNTIYF. For the CDR3, the DNA is TGTGCCAGTAGGGCCGGACAGCTTCTCGGAAACACCATATATTTT. The chain recombines TRBV19 with TRBJ1-3; possible D gene TRBD1, 6 bases. Germline lookup yields CDR1 LNHDA and CDR2 SQIVND (reference sequence). This CDR3 region has 15 residues. The V end was cut by 6 bases, the J end by 4 bases, with 16 bases between.

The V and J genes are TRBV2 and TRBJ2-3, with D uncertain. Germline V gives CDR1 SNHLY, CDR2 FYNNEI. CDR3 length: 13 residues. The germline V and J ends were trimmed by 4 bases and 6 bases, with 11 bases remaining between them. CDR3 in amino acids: CASSVGRSDTQYF. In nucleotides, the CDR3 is TGTGCCAGCAGTGTAGGGCGGTCGGATACGCAGTATTTT.

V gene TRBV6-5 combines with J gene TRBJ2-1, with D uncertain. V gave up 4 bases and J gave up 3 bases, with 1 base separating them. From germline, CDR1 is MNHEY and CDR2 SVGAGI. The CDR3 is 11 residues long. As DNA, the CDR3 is TGTGCCAGCAGTTTCTACAATGAGCAGTTCTTC. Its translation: CASSFYNEQFF.

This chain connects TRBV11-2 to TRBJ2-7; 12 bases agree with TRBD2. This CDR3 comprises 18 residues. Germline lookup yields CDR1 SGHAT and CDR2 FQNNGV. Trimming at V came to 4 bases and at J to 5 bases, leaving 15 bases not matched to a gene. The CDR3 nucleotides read TGTGCCAGCAGCTCTCACCCCGGACTAGCGGGAAGCCTCCACGAGCAGTACTTC. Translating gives CASSSHPGLAGSLHEQYF.

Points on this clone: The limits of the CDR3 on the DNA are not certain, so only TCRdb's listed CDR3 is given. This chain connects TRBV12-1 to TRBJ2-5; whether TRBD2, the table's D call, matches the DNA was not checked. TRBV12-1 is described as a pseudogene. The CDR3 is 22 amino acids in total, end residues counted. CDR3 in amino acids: CASSTKTGVGWGSAEQQETQYF.

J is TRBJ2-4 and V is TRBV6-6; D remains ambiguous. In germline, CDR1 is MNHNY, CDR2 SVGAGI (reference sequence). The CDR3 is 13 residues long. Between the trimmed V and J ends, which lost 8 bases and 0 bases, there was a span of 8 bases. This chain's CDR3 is CASESLAKNIQYF. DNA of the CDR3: TGTGCCAGCGAGAGTCTAGCCAAAAACATTCAGTACTTC.

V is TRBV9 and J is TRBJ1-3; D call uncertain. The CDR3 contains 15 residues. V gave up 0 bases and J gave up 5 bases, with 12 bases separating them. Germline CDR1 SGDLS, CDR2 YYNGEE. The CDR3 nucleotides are TGTGCCAGCAGCGTAGGGTCGATTGTAAGAAACACCATATATTTT. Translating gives CASSVGSIVRNTIYF.

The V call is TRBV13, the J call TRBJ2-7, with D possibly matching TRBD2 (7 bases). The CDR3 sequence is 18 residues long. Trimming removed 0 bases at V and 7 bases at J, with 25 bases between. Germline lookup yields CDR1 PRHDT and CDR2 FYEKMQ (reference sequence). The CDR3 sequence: CASSLGLGRGAGSGEQYF. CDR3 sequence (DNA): TGTGCCAGCAGCTTAGGACTGGGACGGGGGGCGGGCTCGGGTGAGCAGTACTTC.

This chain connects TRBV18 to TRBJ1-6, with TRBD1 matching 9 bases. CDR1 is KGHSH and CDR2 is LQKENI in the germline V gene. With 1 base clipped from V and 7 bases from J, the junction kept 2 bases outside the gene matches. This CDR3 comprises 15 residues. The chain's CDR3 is CASSPRTGENSPLHF. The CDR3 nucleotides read TGTGCCAGCTCACCACGGACAGGGGAGAATTCACCCCTCCACTTT.

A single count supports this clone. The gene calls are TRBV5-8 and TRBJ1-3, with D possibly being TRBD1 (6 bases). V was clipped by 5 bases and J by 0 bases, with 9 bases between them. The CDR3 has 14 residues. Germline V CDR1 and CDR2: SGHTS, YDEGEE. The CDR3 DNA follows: TGTGCCAGCAGACTAGGGGGCTCTGGAAACACCATATATTTT. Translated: CASRLGGSGNTIYF.

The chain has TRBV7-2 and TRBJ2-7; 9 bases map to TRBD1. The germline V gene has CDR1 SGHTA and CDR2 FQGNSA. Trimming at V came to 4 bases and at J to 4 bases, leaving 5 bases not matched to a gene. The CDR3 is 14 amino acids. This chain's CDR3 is CASSSQGALYEQYF. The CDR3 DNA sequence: TGTGCCAGCAGCTCACAGGGGGCATTATACGAGCAGTACTTC.

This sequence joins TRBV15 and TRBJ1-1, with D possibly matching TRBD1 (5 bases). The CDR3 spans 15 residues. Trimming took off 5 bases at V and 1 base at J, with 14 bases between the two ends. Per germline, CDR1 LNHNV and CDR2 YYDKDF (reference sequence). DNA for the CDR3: TGTGCCACCAGCGACCAGGGACCTTCGAACACTGAAGCTTTCTTT. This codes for CATSDQGPSNTEAFF.